The 14 T cell receptor beta chains reported below all come from one sample, sequenced in a study of radiotherapy plus CTLA-4 blockade in lung cancer. Using immunoSEQ multiplex PCR, the repertoire was profiled, and TCRdb retains in-frame clones only, with some absent. The sample has 34,000 or so clones; 70% to 75% are singletons. The specimen comprised peripheral blood, sampled from a patient treated with radiotherapy plus ipilimumab. All receptors derive from a human donor with non-small cell lung cancer that progressed on radiotherapy plus ipilimumab.

The genes are TRBV7-9 and TRBJ2-1; maybe TRBD1 (6 bases). Trimming cost V 5 bases and J 4 bases, with 18 bases left between them. The CDR3 runs 16 residues. CDR1 and CDR2 from the germline V gene are SEHNR and FQNEAQ (reference sequence). The CDR3 is CASSPPTGRLYNEQFF. For the CDR3, the DNA is TGTGCCAGCAGCCCTCCCACAGGGAGATTGTACAATGAGCAGTTCTTC.

This chain joins TRBV9 and TRBJ2-7, with D perhaps matching TRBD2 (6 bases). This CDR3 comprises 13 residues. Trimming shortened V by 3 bases and J by 4 bases, and 11 bases separated the two germline ends. The V gene's germline CDR1 is SGDLS and CDR2 YYNGEE. DNA for the CDR3: TGTGCCAGCAGCGCCGGGACTGGATACGAGCAGTACTTC. It translates to CASSAGTGYEQYF.

This clone has only a few counts. V gene TRBV6-6 combines with J gene TRBJ1-6; 7 bases fit TRBD1. This CDR3 spans 15 amino acids. Germline-derived CDR1 and CDR2 are MNHNY and SVGAGI (reference sequence). V gave up 6 bases and J gave up 10 bases; unmatched junction bases: 12. The CDR3 is CASSYPGQTPSPLHF. For the CDR3, the DNA is TGTGCCAGCAGCTATCCGGGACAGACTCCCTCACCCCTCCACTTT.

The chain is built from TRBV19 and TRBJ2-1; 10 nucleotides agree with TRBD2. Germline loops: CDR1 LNHDA, CDR2 SQIVND (reference sequence). Trimming removed 4 bases from V and 6 bases from J; junction bases left unmatched: 12. The CDR3 contains 17 residues. In DNA form, the CDR3 reads TGTGCCAGTAGTAGAGACTACAGCGGGAGGGCCGCCAATGAGCAGTTCTTC. It codes for CASSRDYSGRAANEQFF.

This clone appeared once. The gene calls are TRBV2 and TRBJ2-7; 9 bases are a match to TRBD2. Germline CDR1 reads SNHLY; CDR2 reads FYNNEI. V lost 6 bases to trimming and J lost 1 base; unmatched junction nucleotides: 7. The CDR3 is 15 amino acids. CDR3 nucleotides: TGTGCCAGCAGGTTGGCTAGCGGGATATCCTACGAGCAGTACTTC. Its protein is CASRLASGISYEQYF.

The V call is TRBV7-3, the J call TRBJ2-1, with 9 bases that match TRBD1. CDR3 length equals 16 residues. From germline, CDR1 is SGHTA and CDR2 FQGTGA. The V segment lost 5 bases and the J segment 9 bases; nucleotides outside the gene matches: 14. The DNA of the CDR3 is TGTGCCAGCAGCGGGCCGGGACAGGGTACGGTCGGTGAGCAGTTCTTC. This sequence encodes CASSGPGQGTVGEQFF.

This rearrangement joins TRBV5-4 to TRBJ2-5; TRBD1 aligns across 11 bases. Germline V CDR1 and CDR2: SGHNT, YYREEE (reference sequence). V dropped 4 bases and J dropped 3; count of bases not matched to a gene: 14. This CDR3 has 18 amino acids. Here the CDR3 DNA reads TGTGCCAGCAGCCGCTCCCTCACGGGGACAGGGGGGGAAGAGACCCAGTACTTC. Translation gives CASSRSLTGTGGEETQYF.

In DNA form, the CDR3 reads TGTGCCAGCAGCTCTGGGGGGGCGGCGGGTCAGCCCCAGCATTTT. Translation: CASSSGGAAGQPQHF. The chain employs TRBV7-9 and TRBJ1-5, with D perhaps matching TRBD1 (6 bases). V was cut by 4 bases and J by 6 bases, with 16 bases left in between. The length of the CDR3 is 15 residues. The germline V gene encodes CDR1 SEHNR and CDR2 FQNEAQ (reference sequence). Full variable domain (missing parts from reference TRBV7-9 and TRBJ1-5): DTGVSQNPRHKITKRGQNVTFRCDPISEHNRLYWYRQTLGQGPEFLTYFQNEAQLEKSRLLSDRFSAERPKGSFSTLEIQRTEQGDSAMYLCASSSGGAAGQPQHFGDGTRLSIL.

This clone was recorded once. The chain uses TRBV5-1 and TRBJ2-7; 8 bases align to TRBD1. The length of the CDR3 is 16 residues. V was clipped by 3 bases and J by 1 base; unmatched bases: 9. Germline CDR1 is SGHRS and CDR2 is YFSETQ. The CDR3 is CASSSGQGRGSYEQYF. CDR3 nucleotide sequence: TGCGCCAGCAGCTCCGGACAGGGTAGAGGATCCTACGAGCAGTACTTC.

V usage is TRBV13 and J usage is TRBJ2-7; D may be TRBD2 (6 bases). V was clipped by 2 bases and J by 0 bases, with 8 bases between them. CDR3 size: 14 residues. CDR1 PRHDT and CDR2 FYEKMQ come from the germline V gene (reference sequence). In DNA, the CDR3 is TGTGCCAGCAGCTTATCCGGGGGCTCCTACGAGCAGTACTTC. This encodes CASSLSGGSYEQYF.

This clone was found a few times. This chain links TRBV28 with TRBJ1-5; D is undetermined. The CDR3 is 14 amino acids. V was pared by 2 bases and J by 2 bases, with 7 bases between. CDR1 and CDR2 (germline): MDHEN, SYDVKM. The chain's CDR3 is CASSLNGGNQPQHF. The CDR3 bases are TGTGCCAGCAGTTTAAACGGGGGCAATCAGCCCCAGCATTTT.

This chain uses TRBV29-1 with TRBJ1-1; D not resolved. V was pared by 4 bases and J by 0 bases, with 6 bases between. Germline V lookup: CDR1 SQVTM, CDR2 ANQGSEA. The CDR3 runs to 12 residues. The CDR3, as DNA: TGCAGCGTTGGGCAGATGAACACTGAAGCTTTCTTT. Protein: CSVGQMNTEAFF.

This clone showed up just a few times. The chain uses TRBV27 and TRBJ2-7; D is undetermined. Trimming shortened V by 1 base and J by 3 bases, and 10 bases separated the two germline ends. CDR3 length: 14 residues. Germline V CDR1 and CDR2: MNHEY, SMNVEV (reference sequence). The CDR3 DNA sequence: TGTGCCAGCAGTTTATTGCCAAACATCTACGAGCAGTACTTC. Protein product: CASSLLPNIYEQYF.

CDR3 bases: TGTGCCAGCAGCCTAGAGGTGTATTCTGGAAACACCATATATTTT. As protein: CASSLEVYSGNTIYF. The chain couples TRBV6-1 to TRBJ1-3; no clear D gene. Germline V gives CDR1 MNHNS, CDR2 SASEGT. V lost 6 bases and J 1 base, leaving 13 bases between the germline ends. CDR3 length: 15 residues.